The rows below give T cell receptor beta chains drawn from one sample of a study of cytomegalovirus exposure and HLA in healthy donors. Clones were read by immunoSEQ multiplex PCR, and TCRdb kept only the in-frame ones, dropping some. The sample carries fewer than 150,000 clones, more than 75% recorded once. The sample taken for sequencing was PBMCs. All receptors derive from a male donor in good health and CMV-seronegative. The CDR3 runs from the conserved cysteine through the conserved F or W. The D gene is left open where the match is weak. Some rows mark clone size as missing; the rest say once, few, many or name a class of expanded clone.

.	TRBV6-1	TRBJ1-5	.	TGTGCCAGCAGTGGGAGTACGGCCCAGCATTTT	CASSGSTAQHF
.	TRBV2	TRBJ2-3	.	TGTGCCAGCAGCCCGGCGGGGGCGCCCCGTGGGGATACGCAGTATTTT	CASSPAGAPRGDTQYF
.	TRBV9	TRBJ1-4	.	TGTGCCAGCAGCGTAGACGGCAGGGGATGGTCTAATGAAAAACTGTTTTTT	CASSVDGRGWSNEKLFF
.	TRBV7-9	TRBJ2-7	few	TGTGCCAGCAGCTACCCCCAAGCTAGTAACGAGCAGTACTTC	CASSYPQASNEQYF
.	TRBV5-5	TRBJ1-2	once	TGTGCCAGCAGGGAGGAGGGGTTAAGCTATAGCTACACCTTC	CASREEGLSYSYTF
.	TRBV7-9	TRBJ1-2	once	TGTGCCAGCAGCCGGTCAGGGCAGGAGCCCCATGGCTACACCTTC	CASSRSGQEPHGYTF
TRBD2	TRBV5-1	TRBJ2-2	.	TGCGCCAGCAGCTTGGATCCGAGCGGGAGGAACACCGGGGAGCTGTTTTTT	CASSLDPSGRNTGELFF
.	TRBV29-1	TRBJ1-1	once	TGCAGCGTTTCGAGGTCGGGAGCTGAAGCTTTCTTT	CSVSRSGAEAFF
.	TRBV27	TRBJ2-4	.	TGTGCCAGCAGCCAGAGTCGGGGTGGATGGGACATTCAGTACTTC	CASSQSRGGWDIQYF
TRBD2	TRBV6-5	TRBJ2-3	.	TGTGCCAGCAGTCCCGGGGGGGGCACAGATACGCAGTATTTT	CASSPGGGTDTQYF
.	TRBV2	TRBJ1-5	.	TGTGCCAGTTCCACAGGAGTCCATCAGCCCCAGCATTTT	CASSTGVHQPQHF
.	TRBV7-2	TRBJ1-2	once	TGTGCCAGCAGCTTAGCGCCGACAGTCGAAGGCTACACCTTC	CASSLAPTVEGYTF
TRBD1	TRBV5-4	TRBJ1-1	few	TGTGCCAGCAGCTTGGCCACAGGGGGGACTGAAGCTTTCTTT	CASSLATGGTEAFF
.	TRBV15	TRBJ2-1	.	TGTGCCACCAGCAGAGATCTTGGAGGGAATGAGCAGTTCTTC	CATSRDLGGNEQFF
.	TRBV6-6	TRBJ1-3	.	TGTGCCAGCAGTCAAACCGGGACACCCTCTGGAAACACCATATATTTT	CASSQTGTPSGNTIYF
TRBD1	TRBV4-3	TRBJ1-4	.	TGCGCCAGCAGCCCCTGGGGAGGGGGGACAGGGGCTGAAAAACTGTTTTTT	CASSPWGGGTGAEKLFF
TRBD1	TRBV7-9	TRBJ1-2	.	TGTGCCAGCAGCTCCCGGTTGGGACAGAACTATGGCTACACCTTC	CASSSRLGQNYGYTF
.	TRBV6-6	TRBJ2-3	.	TGTGCCAGCAGTCAAACAGATACGCAGTATTTT	CASSQTDTQYF
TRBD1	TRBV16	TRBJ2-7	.	TGTGCCAGCAGCGGGTTTGAACAGGGGATATACGAGCAGTACTTC	CASSGFEQGIYEQYF
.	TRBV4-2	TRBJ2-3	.	TGTGCCAGCAGCCAAGTGAGGGGCACAGATACGCAGTATTTT	CASSQVRGTDTQYF
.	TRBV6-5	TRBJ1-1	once	TGTGCCAGCAGTTCCTTGTTTGGGGGCAACACTGAAGCTTTCTTT	CASSSLFGGNTEAFF
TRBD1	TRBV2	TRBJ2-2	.	TGTGCCAGCAGGAGGGGGACAGGGCACACCGGGGAGCTGTTTTTT	CASRRGTGHTGELFF
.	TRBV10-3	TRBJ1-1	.	TGTGCCATCAGTGAATCCCCGTCGGGGGCTTTCTTT	CAISESPSGAFF
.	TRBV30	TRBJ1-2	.	TGTGCCTGGAGTCTAGACAGTAACTATGGCTACACCTTC	CAWSLDSNYGYTF
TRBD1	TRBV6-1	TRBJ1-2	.	TGTGCCAGCAGTGAAGAAGGGACAGGCAGCGGCTACACCTTC	CASSEEGTGSGYTF
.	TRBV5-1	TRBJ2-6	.	TGCGCCAGCAGACGCGACAGGGACTGGGCCAACGTCCTGACTTTC	CASRRDRDWANVLTF
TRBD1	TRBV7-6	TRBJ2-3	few	TGTGCCAGCAGCGGAGGGACAGGGGGCACAGATACGCAGTATTTT	CASSGGTGGTDTQYF
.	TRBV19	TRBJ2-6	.	TGTGCCAGTAGTATCGGACAGCACTGGGCCAACGTCCTGACTTTC	CASSIGQHWANVLTF
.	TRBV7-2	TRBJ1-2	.	TGTGCCAGCAGCGGATTACAGGGTGGGGGCACCTATGACTACACCTTC	CASSGLQGGGTYDYTF
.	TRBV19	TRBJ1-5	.	TGTGCCAGTAGTATCGACGGAGGTAAACAGCCCCAGCATTTT	CASSIDGGKQPQHF
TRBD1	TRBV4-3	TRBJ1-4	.	TGCGCCAGCAGCCAAGGGTGGACAGGGAATGAAAAACTGTTTTTT	CASSQGWTGNEKLFF
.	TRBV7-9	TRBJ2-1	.	TGTGCCAGCAGCTTAGCGCTCCCGGGAGCAGGGAATGAGCAGTTCTTC	CASSLALPGAGNEQFF
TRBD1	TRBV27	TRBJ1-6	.	TGTGCCAGCAGTTATCCTCCGGGACAGGGATTTTCTGATTCACCCCTCCACTTT	CASSYPPGQGFSDSPLHF
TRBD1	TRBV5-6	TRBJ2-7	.	TGTGCCAGCAGCTCTATACTTAGGGACAGCTCCTACGAGCAGTACTTC	CASSSILRDSSYEQYF
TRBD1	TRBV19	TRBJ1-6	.	TGTGCCAGTAGCAAACAGGGGGTCGGGAGATCCTATAATTCACCCCTCCACTTT	CASSKQGVGRSYNSPLHF
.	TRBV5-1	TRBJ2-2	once	TGCGCCAGCAGCTCAGAGCAGTTGAACAGAAACACCGGGGAGCTGTTTTTT	CASSSEQLNRNTGELFF
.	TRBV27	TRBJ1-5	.	TGTGCCAGCAGCCGTGGGGCAGATAATCAGCCCCAGCATTTT	CASSRGADNQPQHF
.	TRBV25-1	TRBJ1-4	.	TGTGCCAGCAGTGGATCGTCCCAGGGGGAAAAACTGTTTTTT	CASSGSSQGEKLFF
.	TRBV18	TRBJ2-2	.	TGTGCCAGCTCACCAGAGCCCGGGGAGCTGTTTTTT	CASSPEPGELFF
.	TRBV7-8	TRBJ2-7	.	TGTGCCAGCAGCTTAGCGCGGACAGCGGATTACGAGCAGTACTTC	CASSLARTADYEQYF
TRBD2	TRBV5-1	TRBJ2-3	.	TGCGCCAGCAGCTTGGGACACAGCGGGGGTGGCACAGATACGCAGTATTTT	CASSLGHSGGGTDTQYF
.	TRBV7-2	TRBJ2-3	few	TGTGCCAGCAGCCCCCAGGGTTCAGGAGATACGCAGTATTTT	CASSPQGSGDTQYF
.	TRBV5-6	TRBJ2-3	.	TGTGCCAGCAGCTCTACAGGGAGGGGGGACACAGATACGCAGTATTTT	CASSSTGRGDTDTQYF
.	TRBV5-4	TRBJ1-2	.	TGTGCCAGCAGCTTGAGGGGGTCTGACTATGGCTACACCTTC	CASSLRGSDYGYTF
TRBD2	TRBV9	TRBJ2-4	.	TGTGCCAGCAGCGTAGGCTCGGGGGGTATTTCCATTCAGTACTTC	CASSVGSGGISIQYF